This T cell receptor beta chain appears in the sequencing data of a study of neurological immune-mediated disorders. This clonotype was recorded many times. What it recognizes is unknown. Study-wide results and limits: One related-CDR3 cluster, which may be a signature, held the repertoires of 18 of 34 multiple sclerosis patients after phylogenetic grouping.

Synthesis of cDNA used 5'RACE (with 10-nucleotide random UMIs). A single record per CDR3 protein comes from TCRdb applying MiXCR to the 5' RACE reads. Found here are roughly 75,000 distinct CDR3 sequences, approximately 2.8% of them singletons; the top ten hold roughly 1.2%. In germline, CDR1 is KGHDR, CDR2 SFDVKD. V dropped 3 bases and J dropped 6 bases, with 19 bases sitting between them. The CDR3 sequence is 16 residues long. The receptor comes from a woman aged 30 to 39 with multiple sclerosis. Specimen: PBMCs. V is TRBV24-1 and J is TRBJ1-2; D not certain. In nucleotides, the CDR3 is TGTGCCACCAGTGATCCAAAAACGACCGGTCCCCATGGCTACACCTTC. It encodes CATSDPKTTGPHGYTF.